This entry lists 23 T cell receptor beta chains sequenced from one sample in a study of T cell responses to AZD1222 COVID-19 vaccine. Only in-frame clones appear in the TCRdb table, and some are missing; sequencing was by immunoSEQ multiplex PCR. The sample lists roughly 140,000 clones, about 90% occurring once. Source: peripheral blood, taken on day 0 of AZD1222 vaccination. All receptors come from an adult in good health.

This clone has just one count. The rearrangement joins TRBV19 to TRBJ2-3; 8 bases match TRBD2. The germline V gene encodes CDR1 LNHDA and CDR2 SQIVND (reference sequence). J was trimmed by 6 bases and V by 0 bases; bases with no gene match: 5. There are 15 residues in the CDR3. The CDR3 protein is CASSIDAGGFDTQYF. The CDR3 DNA reads TGTGCCAGTAGTATAGATGCGGGAGGATTCGATACGCAGTATTTT.

This clone was recorded only once. This chain links TRBV11-2 with TRBJ1-5; 7 nucleotides match TRBD1. CDR1 is SGHAT and CDR2 is FQNNGV in the germline V gene. V shed 6 bases and J 6 bases; nucleotides not matched to a gene: 11. The CDR3 runs 15 residues. The CDR3 loop reads CASSQGGTVTQPQHF. The CDR3, as DNA: TGTGCCAGCAGTCAAGGAGGGACAGTCACTCAGCCCCAGCATTTT.

The CDR3 sequence: CASSPSSGPYEQYF. In nucleotides, the CDR3 is TGTGCCAGCAGCCCCTCGAGCGGACCCTACGAGCAGTACTTC. The chain has TRBV7-9 and TRBJ2-7; tentatively, D is TRBD2 (5 bases). Germline V gives CDR1 SEHNR, CDR2 FQNEAQ (reference sequence). Trimming cost V 5 bases and J 2 bases, with 13 bases left between them. The CDR3 totals 14 residues.

This chain uses TRBV7-2 with TRBJ2-1; 9 nucleotides align to TRBD1. Trimming took 1 base from V and 8 from J; bases not matched to a gene: 9. CDR1 and CDR2 (germline): SGHTA, FQGNSA. The CDR3 is 16 residues long. The CDR3 region is CASSLVAGTGRHEQFF. The CDR3 DNA reads as TGTGCCAGCAGCTTAGTAGCCGGGACAGGGCGTCATGAGCAGTTCTTC.

This chain connects TRBV27 to TRBJ2-7, with 7 positions matching TRBD1. Germline V gene lookup returns CDR1 MNHEY and CDR2 SMNVEV (reference sequence). Losses at the gene ends were 3 bases for V and 5 bases for J; bases not matched to a gene: 4. This CDR3 has 13 residues. The DNA of the CDR3 is TGTGCCAGCAGTTTGACAGGGTCTGACGAGCAGTACTTC. This encodes CASSLTGSDEQYF.

The J gene is TRBJ2-7, the V gene TRBV4-1, with a tentative D call TRBD2 (6 bases). The CDR3 has 14 residues. V was pared by 0 bases and J by 5 bases, with 11 bases between. Germline CDR1 reads MGHRA; CDR2 reads YSYEKL. In nucleotides, the CDR3 is TGCGCCAGCAGCCAAGAGGCGGGGTTGAACGAGCAGTACTTC. Its translation is CASSQEAGLNEQYF.

The rearrangement links TRBV28 to TRBJ1-5; 7 bases align to TRBD1. Looked up from germline, CDR1 is MDHEN and CDR2 is SYDVKM. The CDR3 length is 14 residues. V was clipped by 11 bases and J by 9 bases; unmatched bases: 16. The CDR3 spells CALSARGGRGPQHF. CDR3 DNA: TGTGCCCTATCGGCCAGGGGGGGGCGTGGGCCCCAGCATTTT.

The chain carries TRBV7-9 and TRBJ1-5, with 7 bases matching TRBD1. Germline CDR1 and CDR2: SEHNR and FQNEAQ (reference sequence). This CDR3 region has 13 residues. The V segment lost 5 bases and the J segment 7 bases; nucleotides outside the gene matches: 5. The chain's CDR3 is CASSTGDWQPQHF. The CDR3 nucleotides read TGTGCCAGCAGCACAGGGGACTGGCAGCCCCAGCATTTT.

The chain couples TRBV7-6 to TRBJ2-7; 7 bases are shared with TRBD1. This CDR3 has 16 amino acids. V lost 3 bases, J lost 1 base, and 9 bases stayed unmatched. The germline V gene encodes CDR1 SGHVS and CDR2 FNYEAQ. The CDR3: CASSFNPGTASYEQYF. Written as DNA, the CDR3 is TGTGCCAGCAGCTTTAATCCCGGGACAGCATCCTACGAGCAGTACTTC.

The V gene is TRBV28, the J gene TRBJ1-2; 7 bases are a match to TRBD1. The germline V gene has CDR1 MDHEN and CDR2 SYDVKM. This CDR3 contains 18 residues. J gave up 2 bases and V 4 bases, and 16 bases lay outside the gene matches. For the CDR3, the DNA is TGTGCCAGCAGTTCCATTAACTTGGGACAGCGTACAAACTATGGCTACACCTTC. Amino acids: CASSSINLGQRTNYGYTF.

The rearrangement links TRBV7-8 to TRBJ2-3, with D perhaps being TRBD1 or TRBD2 (6 bases each). Per the germline V gene, CDR1 is SGHVS and CDR2 is FQNEAQ. The CDR3 runs to 16 residues. The germline V and J ends were trimmed by 6 bases and 9 bases, with 25 bases remaining between them. The CDR3 DNA is TGTGCCAGCAGAACCCTTGTGGGGGGCCCACTTGAAACGCAGTATTTT. It codes for CASRTLVGGPLETQYF.

The V and J genes are TRBV7-8 and TRBJ1-2, with 8 bases that match TRBD1. V trimming: 6 bases; J trimming: 8 bases; junction bases outside the gene matches: 8. There are 13 residues in the CDR3. Per germline, CDR1 SGHVS and CDR2 FQNEAQ. CDR3 residues: CASRSTGVEGYTF. The CDR3 DNA follows: TGTGCCAGCAGATCGACAGGGGTTGAAGGCTACACCTTC.

The gene calls are TRBV18 and TRBJ2-3, with D perhaps matching TRBD2 (6 bases). V shed 3 bases and J shed 1 base, with 14 bases lying between them. This CDR3 spans 16 amino acids. From germline, CDR1 is KGHSH and CDR2 LQKENI. CDR3 residues: CASSPPSGEGTDTQYF. CDR3 sequence (DNA): TGTGCCAGCTCACCCCCCTCGGGGGAGGGCACAGATACGCAGTATTTT.

CDR3 DNA sequence: TGTGCCAGCAGATGGACAGGCTATAATTCACCCCTCCACTTT. Amino acid sequence: CASRWTGYNSPLHF. The chain combines TRBV28 with TRBJ1-6; TRBD1 aligns across 7 bases. Trimming cost V 6 bases and J 3 bases; bases outside gene matches: 2. The CDR3 contains 14 residues. Per germline, CDR1 MDHEN and CDR2 SYDVKM.

The chain joins TRBV6-2 or TRBV6-3 to TRBJ1-5, with 7 bases identical to TRBD1. The germline V gene encodes CDR1 MNHEY and CDR2 SVGEGT. After removal of 2 bases from V and 3 bases from J, the junction contained 10 bases not matched to a gene. There are 17 residues in the CDR3. CDR3 residues: CASSYPLAGTANQPQHF. CDR3 bases: TGTGCCAGCAGTTACCCCCTCGCCGGGACAGCCAATCAGCCCCAGCATTTT.

The V gene is TRBV29-1, the J gene TRBJ2-1, with TRBD2 matching 7 bases. The CDR3 runs to 13 residues. Losses at the gene ends were 7 bases for V and 9 bases for J; bases not matched to a gene: 12. Germline V CDR1 and CDR2: SQVTM, ANQGSEA. The CDR3, as DNA: TGCAGCGCTCAGAAAGAGGGAGGGGCTGAGCAGTTCTTC. Translating it yields CSAQKEGGAEQFF.

The rearrangement uses TRBV5-4 and TRBJ1-1, with D possibly being TRBD1 (5 bases). V was pared by 2 bases and J by 7 bases, with 12 bases between. The CDR3 covers 13 residues. Germline loops: CDR1 SGHNT, CDR2 YYREEE (reference sequence). The CDR3 loop is CASSLSVRGEAFF. The CDR3 coding sequence is TGTGCCAGCAGCTTAAGCGTGAGGGGTGAAGCTTTCTTT.

The chain employs TRBV19 and TRBJ2-1; 10 positions match TRBD2. With 7 bases clipped from V and 9 bases from J, the junction kept 9 bases outside the gene matches. This CDR3 is built from 14 residues. Germline CDR1 LNHDA, CDR2 SQIVND (reference sequence). CDR3 sequence (DNA): TGTGCCAGTAAAGAGCGGGAGGGCCGAGGTGAGCAGTTCTTC. Translation gives CASKEREGRGEQFF.

The CDR3, as DNA: TGTGCCATCAGTGGACAGGGGCGCTACGAGCAGTACTTC. Amino acids: CAISGQGRYEQYF. The rearrangement joins TRBV10-3 to TRBJ2-7; TRBD1 aligns across 8 bases. The germline V gene encodes CDR1 ENHRY and CDR2 SYGVKD. This CDR3 spans 13 amino acids. J gave up 3 bases and V 4 bases, and 2 bases lay outside the gene matches.

This rearrangement joins TRBV5-6 to TRBJ2-7; D gene unclear. V dropped 1 base and J dropped 4 bases, with 3 bases sitting between them. There are 11 residues in the CDR3. Per germline, CDR1 SGHDT and CDR2 YYEEEE. CDR3 loop: CASSLWYEQYF. For the CDR3, the DNA is TGTGCCAGCAGCTTGTGGTACGAGCAGTACTTC.

The V call is TRBV5-1, the J call TRBJ2-1, with 12 bases lining up with TRBD2. The CDR3 covers 16 residues. V lost 3 bases to trimming and J lost 8 bases; unmatched junction nucleotides: 9. From germline, CDR1 is SGHRS and CDR2 YFSETQ. CDR3 sequence (DNA): TGCGCCAGCAGCTCCGGACTAGCGGGAACTCTGGATGAGCAGTTCTTC. This translates into CASSSGLAGTLDEQFF.

This clone occurred once. This chain uses TRBV19 with TRBJ2-2, with D uncertain. The CDR3 loop spans 12 amino acids. Germline assignment: CDR1 LNHDA and CDR2 SQIVND (reference sequence). Trimming pared 3 bases from V and 8 bases from J, leaving 7 bases between. The CDR3 bases are TGTGCCAGTAGTATTTGGATAGGGGAGCTGTTTTTT. It encodes CASSIWIGELFF.

CDR3 bases: TGTGCCAGCAGCCGTACAGGGAGATCTTCACCCCTCCACTTT. Protein sequence: CASSRTGRSSPLHF. The rearrangement joins TRBV3-1 (or the pseudogene TRBV3-2) to TRBJ1-6; TRBD1 is a possible D gene (6 bases). The V gene lost 4 bases and the J gene lost 9 bases, with 13 bases spanning the gap. This CDR3 region has 14 residues. Germline CDR1 and CDR2: LGHDT and YNNKEL (reference sequence).